A single sample is the source of the 9 T cell receptor beta chains below, sequenced in a study of neurological immune-mediated disorders. As for time point: technical triplicate 3. In TCRdb, the 5' RACE reads were re-called with MiXCR into one record per CDR3 protein. The sample has about 31,000 distinct CDR3 sequences, around 16% seen once. The specimen sequenced was CD4+ T cells from blood. These receptors were taken from a female donor with HTLV-1-associated myelopathy (HAM/TSP).

This clonotype is categorized as medium-sized. The rearrangement joins TRBV5-1 to TRBJ1-2; a possible D gene is TRBD1 (6 bases). Germline loops: CDR1 SGHRS, CDR2 YFSETQ. V was cut by 4 bases and J by 5 bases, with 15 bases left in between. The CDR3 length is 14 residues. The DNA for the CDR3 is TGCGCCAGCAGCCCACAGACAGGACAATATGGCTACACCTTC. Amino acid sequence: CASSPQTGQYGYTF.

This clonotype has a count of ten or more. V usage is TRBV20-1 and J usage is TRBJ2-2, with D uncertain. V gave up 5 bases and J gave up 4 bases, with 11 bases separating them. CDR1 is DFQATT and CDR2 is SNEGSKA in the germline V gene (reference sequence). This CDR3 is built from 13 residues. This CDR3 reads CSARRRTTGELFF. The CDR3 DNA reads TGCAGTGCTCGCAGAAGGACCACCGGGGAGCTGTTTTTT.

The rearrangement joins TRBV5-1 to TRBJ2-3; unclear D gene. The CDR3 spans 15 residues. V gave up 0 bases and J gave up 2 bases, with 10 bases separating them. In germline, CDR1 is SGHRS, CDR2 YFSETQ. Here the CDR3 reads CASSLELTSTDTQYF. Here the CDR3 DNA reads TGCGCCAGCAGCTTGGAGTTGACTTCCACAGATACGCAGTATTTT.

This clonotype is medium-sized in the sample. The chain carries TRBV7-2 and TRBJ2-5; 14 bases fit TRBD2. Germline V gives CDR1 SGHTA, CDR2 FQGNSA. The CDR3 length is 13 residues. Trimming removed 1 base from V and 11 bases from J; junction bases left unmatched: 0. The CDR3 DNA sequence: TGTGCCAGCAGCTTAGGACTAGCGGGGGGGCAGTACTTC. Encoded protein: CASSLGLAGGQYF.

This clonotype has at least ten counts. This chain links TRBV5-1 with TRBJ2-1; 7 bases line up with TRBD1. CDR1 and CDR2 (germline): SGHRS, YFSETQ. J lost 7 bases, V lost 0 bases, and 7 bases had no gene match. The CDR3 sequence is 15 residues long. CDR3 residues: CASSLGGTDGNEQFF. CDR3 nucleotide sequence: TGCGCCAGCAGCTTGGGAGGGACAGACGGAAATGAGCAGTTCTTC.

This clonotype was picked up many times. The V gene is TRBV11-3, the J gene TRBJ2-2, with D possibly TRBD1 on 7 matching bases. The CDR3 covers 16 residues. The V end lost 1 base, the J end lost 4 bases, and 13 bases lay between the germline ends. Germline V gene lookup returns CDR1 SGHNT and CDR2 YENEEA. CDR3 sequence (DNA): TGTGCCAGCAGCTTAGGTGGCAGGGGGGTCACCGGGGAGCTGTTTTTT. Its protein product is CASSLGGRGVTGELFF.

The chain combines TRBV6-5 with TRBJ2-1; TRBD1 agrees at 8 bases. The J call may be mistaken, given a closer DNA end match to TRBJ2-7. The germline V gene encodes CDR1 MNHEY and CDR2 SVGAGI. The CDR3 is 14 amino acids. CDR3: CASTYTGGSYEQYF. The CDR3 coding sequence is TGTGCCAGCACTTATACAGGGGGCTCCTACGAGCAGTACTTC.

The sample holds many counts of this clonotype. The chain carries TRBV29-1 and TRBJ1-1, with D possibly TRBD1 on 6 matching bases. Germline CDR1 reads SQVTM; CDR2 reads ANQGSEA. The CDR3 is made up of 14 amino acids. Trimming removed 4 bases at V and 5 bases at J, with 17 bases between. For the CDR3, the DNA is TGCAGCGTTGTTAGGTACAGACAGGATACTGAAGCTTTCTTT. This codes for CSVVRYRQDTEAFF.

This clonotype was found many times. This chain connects TRBV5-1 to TRBJ1-2; 9 bases match TRBD1. This CDR3 region has 14 residues. V gave up 4 bases and J gave up 7 bases; unmatched junction bases: 8. CDR1 SGHRS and CDR2 YFSETQ come from the germline V gene. The CDR3 reads CASSSTGTGLGYTF. For the CDR3, the DNA is TGCGCCAGCAGCAGCACCGGGACAGGGCTTGGCTACACCTTC.